The sequence of this T cell receptor beta chain was determined in a study of T cell responses to AZD1222 COVID-19 vaccine. V lost 2 bases and J lost 4; bases outside the gene matches: 6. The CDR3 spans 15 residues. The V gene's germline CDR1 is LNHDA and CDR2 SQIVND (reference sequence). Repertoires were generated with immunoSEQ multiplex PCR, while TCRdb's copy carries only in-frame clones and drops some. The table has about 46,000 clones, approximately 90% seen once. The sequence came from an adult who received the AZD1222 COVID-19 vaccine. The sample was peripheral blood, taken 28 days after the second AZD1222 dose. The rearrangement links TRBV19 to TRBJ2-3, with TRBD1 identical over 7 bases. Here the CDR3 reads CASSIRGQGPDTQYF. CDR3 coding DNA: TGTGCCAGTAGTATAAGGGGGCAGGGGCCAGATACGCAGTATTTT.